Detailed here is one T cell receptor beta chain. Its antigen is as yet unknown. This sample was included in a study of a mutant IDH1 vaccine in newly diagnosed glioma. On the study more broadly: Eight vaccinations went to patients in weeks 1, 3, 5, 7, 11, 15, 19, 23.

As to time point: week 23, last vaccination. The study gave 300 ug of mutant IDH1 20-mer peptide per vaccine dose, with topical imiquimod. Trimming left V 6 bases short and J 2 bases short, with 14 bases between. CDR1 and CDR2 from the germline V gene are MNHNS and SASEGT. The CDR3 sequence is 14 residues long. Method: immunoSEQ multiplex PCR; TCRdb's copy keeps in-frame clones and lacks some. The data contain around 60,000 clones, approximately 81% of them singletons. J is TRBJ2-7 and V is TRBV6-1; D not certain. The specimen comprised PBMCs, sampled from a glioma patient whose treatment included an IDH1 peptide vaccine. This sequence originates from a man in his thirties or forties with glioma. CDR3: CASSPERTAYEQYF. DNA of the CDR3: TGTGCCAGCAGCCCCGAACGCACCGCCTACGAGCAGTACTTC.